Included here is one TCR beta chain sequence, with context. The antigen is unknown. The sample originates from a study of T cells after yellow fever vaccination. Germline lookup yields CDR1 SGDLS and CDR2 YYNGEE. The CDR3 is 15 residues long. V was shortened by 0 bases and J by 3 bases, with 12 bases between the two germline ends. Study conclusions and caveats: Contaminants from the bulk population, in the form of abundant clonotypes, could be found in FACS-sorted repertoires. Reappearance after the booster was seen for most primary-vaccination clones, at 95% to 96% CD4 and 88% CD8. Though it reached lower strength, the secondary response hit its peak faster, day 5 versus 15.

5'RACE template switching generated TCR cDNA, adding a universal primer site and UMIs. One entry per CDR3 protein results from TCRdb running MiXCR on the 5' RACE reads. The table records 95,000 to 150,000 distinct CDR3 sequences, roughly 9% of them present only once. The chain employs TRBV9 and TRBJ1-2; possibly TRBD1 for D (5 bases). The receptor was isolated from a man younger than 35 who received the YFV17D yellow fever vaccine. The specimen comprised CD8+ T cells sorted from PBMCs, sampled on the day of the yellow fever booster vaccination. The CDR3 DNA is TGTGCCAGCAGCGTAGCTGTTGGGGGTGACTATGGCTACACCTTC. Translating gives CASSVAVGGDYGYTF.